Shown below are 10 T cell receptor beta chains from a single sample sequenced in a study of blood T cell repertoires in COVID-19. Measured with immunoSEQ multiplex PCR; TCRdb has only the in-frame clones, and not every one. The data contain about 89,000 clones, 88% of them singletons. The specimen sequenced was peripheral blood. The source of these receptors is a man between 60 and 70 years old with acute or convalescent COVID-19.

This chain connects TRBV4-2 to TRBJ1-2; 7 positions agree with TRBD1. J lost 3 bases, V lost 4 bases, and 11 bases had no gene match. This CDR3 has 16 amino acids. Germline V gene data show CDR1 as LGHNA and CDR2 as YNFKEQ. The CDR3: CASSRDRQSLHYGYTF. The DNA of the CDR3 is TGTGCCAGCAGCCGGGACAGACAGTCTTTACACTATGGCTACACCTTC.

This chain joins TRBV19 and TRBJ1-5; D unclear. Germline CDR1 and CDR2: LNHDA and SQIVND (reference sequence). V shed 6 bases and J shed 2 bases, with 20 bases lying between them. The CDR3 runs 17 residues. The CDR3 reads CASRNPWEGSRNQPQHF. CDR3 coding DNA: TGTGCCAGTAGGAACCCATGGGAGGGCAGCCGCAATCAGCCCCAGCATTTT.

This clone was seen just once. The rearrangement joins TRBV5-5 to TRBJ2-3, with D possibly TRBD2 on 5 matching bases. CDR3 length: 15 residues. Trimming removed 4 bases from V and 7 bases from J, with 19 bases in between. The V gene's germline CDR1 is SGHKS and CDR2 YYEKEE (reference sequence). CDR3 residues: CASSQLLTGTYTQYF. The CDR3 DNA follows: TGTGCCAGCAGCCAGCTCCTCACGGGAACTTATACGCAGTATTTT.

The chain joins TRBV21-1 to TRBJ1-2; TRBD1, the D gene given by the table, was not confirmed from the DNA. TRBV21-1 has pseudogene status. The CDR3 is 13 residues long. The CDR3 protein is CASSTYRGVGYTF. The CDR3 coding sequence is TGTGCCAGCAGCACCTACAGGGGGGTTGGCTACACCTTC.

The genes are TRBV6-1 and TRBJ1-6; the D gene is possibly TRBD1 (5 bases). V lost 2 bases and J 8 bases, leaving 13 bases between the germline ends. This CDR3 has 15 residues. The germline gives CDR1 MNHNS, CDR2 SASEGT. For the CDR3, the DNA is TGTGCCAGCAGTGAATTAAGGGGCGCGGATTCACCCCTCCACTTT. Its protein is CASSELRGADSPLHF.

The J gene is TRBJ1-4, the V gene TRBV19; perhaps TRBD1 as D (6 bases). Between the trimmed V and J ends, which lost 3 bases and 7 bases, there was a span of 18 bases. CDR1 LNHDA and CDR2 SQIVND come from the germline V gene (reference sequence). This CDR3 contains 16 residues. The CDR3 DNA sequence: TGTGCCAGTAGTATTGACCTAACAGGGAACTCTGAAAAACTGTTTTTT. It encodes CASSIDLTGNSEKLFF. Variable domain in full (rest from reference TRBV19 and TRBJ1-4): DGGITQSPKYLFRKEGQNVTLSCEQNLNHDAMYWYRQDPGQGLRLIYYSQIVNDFQKGDIAEGYSVSREKKESFPLTVTSAQKNPTAFYLCASSIDLTGNSEKLFFGSGTQLSVL.

This clone came up once. The gene calls are TRBV11-1 and TRBJ2-1, with TRBD1 as a possible D gene (6 bases). V was cut by 5 bases and J by 6 bases, with 14 bases left in between. The germline gives CDR1 SGHAT, CDR2 FQDESV (reference sequence). There are 14 residues in the CDR3. The CDR3 coding sequence is TGTGCCAGCAGCGATAACAGGGTAACCAATGAGCAGTTCTTC. As protein: CASSDNRVTNEQFF.

This sequence joins TRBV9 and TRBJ1-2; D is perhaps TRBD1 (6 bases). The CDR3 sequence is 15 residues long. Germline V lookup: CDR1 SGDLS, CDR2 YYNGEE. Between the trimmed V and J ends, which lost 5 bases and 4 bases, there was a span of 18 bases. The CDR3 region has the DNA TGTGCCAGCAGTCCCGTTGGGGGCGTTTCCTATGGCTACACCTTC. Protein: CASSPVGGVSYGYTF.

Written as DNA, the CDR3 is TGTGCCAGCAGACCGGGACAAAGCAATCAGCCCCAGCATTTT. Protein sequence: CASRPGQSNQPQHF. V is TRBV6-5 and J is TRBJ1-5, with D possibly TRBD1 on 6 matching bases. Germline-derived CDR1 and CDR2 are MNHEY and SVGAGI. The CDR3 has 14 amino acids. Trimming removed 6 bases from V and 1 base from J, with 10 bases in between.

The chain recombines TRBV6-1 with TRBJ2-4; D not resolved. The germline CDR1 and CDR2 sequences are MNHNS and SASEGT. V was trimmed by 2 bases and J by 10 bases, leaving 15 bases between them. There are 14 residues in the CDR3. This chain's CDR3 is CASSEIVHSEIQYF. CDR3 bases: TGTGCCAGCAGTGAAATCGTGCATTCCGAGATTCAGTACTTC.